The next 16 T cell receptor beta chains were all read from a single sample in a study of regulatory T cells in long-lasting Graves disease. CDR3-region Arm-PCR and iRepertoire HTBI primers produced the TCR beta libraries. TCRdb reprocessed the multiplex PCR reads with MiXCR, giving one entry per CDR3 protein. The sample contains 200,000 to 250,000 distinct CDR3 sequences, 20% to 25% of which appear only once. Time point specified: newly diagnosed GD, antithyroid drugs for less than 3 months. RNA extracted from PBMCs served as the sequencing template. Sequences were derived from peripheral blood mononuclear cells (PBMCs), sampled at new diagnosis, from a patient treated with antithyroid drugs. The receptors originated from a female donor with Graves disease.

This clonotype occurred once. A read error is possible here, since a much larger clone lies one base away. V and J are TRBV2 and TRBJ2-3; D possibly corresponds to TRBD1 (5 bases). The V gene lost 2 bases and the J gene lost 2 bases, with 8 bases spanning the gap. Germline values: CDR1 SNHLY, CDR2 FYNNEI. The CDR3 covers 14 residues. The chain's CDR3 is CASSEQGPTDTQYF. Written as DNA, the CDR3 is TGTGCCAGCAGTGAACAGGGTCCCACAGATACGCAGTATTTT.

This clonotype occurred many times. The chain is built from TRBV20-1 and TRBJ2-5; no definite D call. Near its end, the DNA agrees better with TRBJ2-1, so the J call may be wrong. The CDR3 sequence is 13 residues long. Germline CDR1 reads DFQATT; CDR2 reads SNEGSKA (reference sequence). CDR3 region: CSARDRVVGEQFF. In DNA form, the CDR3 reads TGCAGTGCTAGAGATCGAGTGGTGGGTGAGCAGTTCTTC.

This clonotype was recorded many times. CDR3 amino acids: CASSLAGLGRTDTQYF. The CDR3 region has the DNA TGCGCCAGCAGCTTGGCGGGCCTTGGCCGCACAGATACGCAGTATTTT. This chain connects TRBV5-1 to TRBJ2-3, with no clear D. Germline CDR1 reads SGHRS; CDR2 reads YFSETQ. V shed 0 bases and J shed 1 base, with 12 bases lying between them. The length of the CDR3 is 16 residues.

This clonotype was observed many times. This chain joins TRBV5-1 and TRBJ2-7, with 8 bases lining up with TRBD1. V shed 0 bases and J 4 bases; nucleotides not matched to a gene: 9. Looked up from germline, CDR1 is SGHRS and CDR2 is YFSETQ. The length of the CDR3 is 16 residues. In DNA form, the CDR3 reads TGCGCCAGCAGCTTGGTCCCGGACAGGGTTTGGTACGAGCAGTACTTC. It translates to CASSLVPDRVWYEQYF.

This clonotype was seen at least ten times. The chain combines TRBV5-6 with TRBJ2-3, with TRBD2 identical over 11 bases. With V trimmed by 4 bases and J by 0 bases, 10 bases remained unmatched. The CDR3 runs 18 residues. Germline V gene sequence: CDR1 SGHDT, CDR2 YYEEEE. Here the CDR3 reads CASSQVRRLAGSTDTQYF. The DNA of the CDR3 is TGTGCCAGCAGCCAAGTGAGAAGACTAGCGGGAAGCACAGATACGCAGTATTTT. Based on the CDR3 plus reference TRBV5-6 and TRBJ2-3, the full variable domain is DAGVTQSPTHLIKTRGQQVTLRCSPKSGHDTVSWYQQALGQGPQFIFQYYEEEERQRGNFPDRFSGHQFPNYSSELNVNALLLGDSALYLCASSQVRRLAGSTDTQYFGPGTRLTVL.

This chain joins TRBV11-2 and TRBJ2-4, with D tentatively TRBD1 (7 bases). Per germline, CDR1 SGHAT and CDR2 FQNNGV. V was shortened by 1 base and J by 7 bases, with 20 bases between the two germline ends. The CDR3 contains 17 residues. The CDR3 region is CASSLVGGQTGRNIQYF. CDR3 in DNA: TGTGCCAGCAGCTTAGTAGGGGGGCAGACAGGGCGGAACATTCAGTACTTC.

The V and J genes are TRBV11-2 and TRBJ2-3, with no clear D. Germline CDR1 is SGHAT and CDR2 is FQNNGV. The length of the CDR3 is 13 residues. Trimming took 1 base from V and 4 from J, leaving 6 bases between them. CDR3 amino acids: CASSLVPADTQYF. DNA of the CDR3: TGTGCCAGCAGCTTAGTCCCTGCAGATACGCAGTATTTT.

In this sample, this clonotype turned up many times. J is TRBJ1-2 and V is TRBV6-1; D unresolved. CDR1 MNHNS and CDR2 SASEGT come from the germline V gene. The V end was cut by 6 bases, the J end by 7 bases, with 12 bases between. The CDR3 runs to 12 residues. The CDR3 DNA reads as TGTGCCAGCAGCCCCGGGTCGTTTGGCTACACCTTC. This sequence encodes CASSPGSFGYTF.

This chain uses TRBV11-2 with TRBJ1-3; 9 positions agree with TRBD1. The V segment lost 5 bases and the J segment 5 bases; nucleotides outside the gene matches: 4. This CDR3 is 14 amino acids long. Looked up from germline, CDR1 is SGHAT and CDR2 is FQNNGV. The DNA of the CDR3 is TGTGCCAGCAGCCCGACAGGGGGTAGAAACACCATATATTTT. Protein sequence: CASSPTGGRNTIYF.

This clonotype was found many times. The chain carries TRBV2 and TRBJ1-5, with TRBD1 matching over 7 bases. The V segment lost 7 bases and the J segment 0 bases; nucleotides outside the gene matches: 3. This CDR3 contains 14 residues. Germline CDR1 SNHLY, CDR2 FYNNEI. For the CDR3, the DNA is TGTGCCAGCACCGACAGGGCTAGCAATCAGCCCCAGCATTTT. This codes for CASTDRASNQPQHF.

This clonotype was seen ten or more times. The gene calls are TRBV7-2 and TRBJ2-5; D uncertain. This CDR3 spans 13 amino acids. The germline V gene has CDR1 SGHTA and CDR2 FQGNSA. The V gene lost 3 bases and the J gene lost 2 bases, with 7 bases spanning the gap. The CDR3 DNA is TGTGCCAGCAGCTTTTCAATACAAGAGACCCAGTACTTC. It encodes CASSFSIQETQYF.

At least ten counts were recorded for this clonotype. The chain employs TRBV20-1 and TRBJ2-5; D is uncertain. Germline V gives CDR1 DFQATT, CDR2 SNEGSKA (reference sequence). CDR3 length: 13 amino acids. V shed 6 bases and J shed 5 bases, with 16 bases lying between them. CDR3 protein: CSALRIFGETQYF. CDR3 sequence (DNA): TGCAGTGCCCTGAGAATATTTGGTGAGACCCAGTACTTC.

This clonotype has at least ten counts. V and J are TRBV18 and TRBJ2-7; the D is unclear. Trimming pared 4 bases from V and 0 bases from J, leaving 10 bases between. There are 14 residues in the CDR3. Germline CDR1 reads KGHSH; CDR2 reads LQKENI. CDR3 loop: CASSRPANSYEQYF. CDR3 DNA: TGTGCCAGCTCACGGCCGGCAAACTCCTACGAGCAGTACTTC. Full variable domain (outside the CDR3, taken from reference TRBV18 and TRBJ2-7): NAGVMQNPRHLVRRRGQEARLRCSPMKGHSHVYWYRQLPEEGLKFMVYLQKENIIDESGMPKERFSAEFPKEGPSILRIQQVVRGDSAAYFCASSRPANSYEQYFGPGTRLTVT.

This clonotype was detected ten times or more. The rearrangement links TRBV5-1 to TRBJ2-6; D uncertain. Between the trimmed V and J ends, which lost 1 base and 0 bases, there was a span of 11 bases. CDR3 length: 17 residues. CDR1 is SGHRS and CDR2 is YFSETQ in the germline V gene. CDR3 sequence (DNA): TGCGCCAGCAGCTTGTATGCAGCCCTCTCTGGGGCCAACGTCCTGACTTTC. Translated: CASSLYAALSGANVLTF.

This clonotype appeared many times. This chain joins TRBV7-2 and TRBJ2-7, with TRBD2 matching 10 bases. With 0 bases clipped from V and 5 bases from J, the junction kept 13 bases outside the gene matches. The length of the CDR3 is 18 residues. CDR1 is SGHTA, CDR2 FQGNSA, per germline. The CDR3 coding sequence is TGTGCCAGCAGCTTAGCGGCTAGCGGGAGCACTAACTATGACGAGCAGTACTTC. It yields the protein CASSLAASGSTNYDEQYF.

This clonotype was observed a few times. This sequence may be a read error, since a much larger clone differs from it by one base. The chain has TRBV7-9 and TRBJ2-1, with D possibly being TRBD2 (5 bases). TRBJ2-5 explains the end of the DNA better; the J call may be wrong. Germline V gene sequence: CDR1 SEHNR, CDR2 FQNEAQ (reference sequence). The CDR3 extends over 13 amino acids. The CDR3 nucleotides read TGTGCCAGCAGCCATGTGGGAGATCAGACCCAGTACTTC. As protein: CASSHVGDQTQYF.